This T cell receptor (beta chain) was sequenced during a study of cytomegalovirus exposure and HLA in healthy donors. General study findings and limits: Analyzed later, association rates of TCRs varied across HLA loci, with DRB1 most and HLA-C fewest. Among TCR beta chains of equal frequency, HLA-associated ones were more clonally expanded in a later analysis. An ancestry cluster, one associated with Asian ancestry, reportedly showed fewer N-insertions than the approximately 670-donor mean in a later analysis.

With respect to this clone: What it recognizes is unknown.

Germline CDR1 is MNHNS and CDR2 is SASEGT. Trimming took 3 bases from V and 13 from J, leaving 13 bases between them. CDR3 length: 11 residues. The PCR had 60 Vbeta and 13 Jbeta primers. Authors' analysis steps: An analysis performed later counted 75 million to 80 million unique TCR beta chains (roughly 11 million of them shared). The data were produced by immunoSEQ multiplex PCR, yet TCRdb's version contains in-frame clones alone and is incomplete. Clonal size and the V and J genes are those of that table, whereas D and trimming came from the DNA. Of 74,000 or so clones detected, 79% appear once; the ten largest clones hold 22%.

Sequenced sample: PBMCs. The V gene is TRBV6-1, the J gene TRBJ2-7; weak D call: TRBD2 (5 bases). This sequence was found in a woman between 35 and 50 years old in good health and CMV-seropositive. The CDR3 DNA is TGTGCCAGCAGTGATTTGGGAGTAGGATACTTC. The encoded protein is CASSDLGVGYF.